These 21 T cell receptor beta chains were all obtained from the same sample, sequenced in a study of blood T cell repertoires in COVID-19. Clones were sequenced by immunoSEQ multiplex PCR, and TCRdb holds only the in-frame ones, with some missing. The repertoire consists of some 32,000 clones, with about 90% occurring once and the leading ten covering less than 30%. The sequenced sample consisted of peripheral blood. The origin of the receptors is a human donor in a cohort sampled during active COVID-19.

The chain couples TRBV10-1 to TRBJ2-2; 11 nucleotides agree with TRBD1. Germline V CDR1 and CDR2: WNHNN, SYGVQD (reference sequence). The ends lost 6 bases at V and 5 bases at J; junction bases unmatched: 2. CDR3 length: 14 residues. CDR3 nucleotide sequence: TGCGCCAGCAGCCGGGACAGGGGGACCGGGGAGCTGTTTTTT. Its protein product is CASSRDRGTGELFF.

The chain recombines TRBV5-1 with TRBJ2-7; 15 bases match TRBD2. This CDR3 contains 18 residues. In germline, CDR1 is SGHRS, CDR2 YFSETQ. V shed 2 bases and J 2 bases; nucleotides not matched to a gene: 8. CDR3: CASSLWTSGGAPPYEQYF. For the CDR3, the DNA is TGCGCCAGCAGCTTATGGACTAGCGGGGGGGCCCCCCCCTACGAGCAGTACTTC.

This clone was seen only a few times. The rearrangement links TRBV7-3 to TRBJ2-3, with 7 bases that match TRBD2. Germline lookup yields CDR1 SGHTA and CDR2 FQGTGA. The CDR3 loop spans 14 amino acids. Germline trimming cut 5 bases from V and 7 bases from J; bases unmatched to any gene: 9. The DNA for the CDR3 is TGTGCCAGCAGCCCTGGACTAGGAGTATATACGCAGTATTTT. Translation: CASSPGLGVYTQYF.

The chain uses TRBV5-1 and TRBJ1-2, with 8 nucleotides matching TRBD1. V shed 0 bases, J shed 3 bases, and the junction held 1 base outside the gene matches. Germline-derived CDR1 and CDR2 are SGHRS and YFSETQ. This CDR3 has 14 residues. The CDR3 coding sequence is TGCGCCAGCAGCTTGGGACAGGGGCACTATGGCTACACCTTC. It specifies CASSLGQGHYGYTF.

The CDR3 nucleotides read TGTGCCAGTAGTCAACAGGGGAGCACTGAAGCTTTCTTT. As protein: CASSQQGSTEAFF. This sequence joins TRBV19 and TRBJ1-1; 7 bases are a match to TRBD1. Looked up from germline, CDR1 is LNHDA and CDR2 is SQIVND (reference sequence). The length of the CDR3 is 13 residues. The V gene end was trimmed by 5 bases and the J gene end by 4 bases; junction bases not matched to a gene: 4.

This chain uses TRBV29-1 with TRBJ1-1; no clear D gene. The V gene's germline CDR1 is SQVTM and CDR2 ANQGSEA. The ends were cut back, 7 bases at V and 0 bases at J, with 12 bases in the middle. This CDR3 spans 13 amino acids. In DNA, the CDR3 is TGCAGCGGGAACAGAAACATGAACACTGAAGCTTTCTTT. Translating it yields CSGNRNMNTEAFF. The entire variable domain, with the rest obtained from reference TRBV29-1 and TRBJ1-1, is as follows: SAVISQKPSRDICQRGTSLTIQCQVDSQVTMMFWYRQQPGQSLTLIATANQGSEATYESGFVIDKFPISRPNLTFSTLTVSNMSPEDSSIYLCSGNRNMNTEAFFGQGTRLTVV.

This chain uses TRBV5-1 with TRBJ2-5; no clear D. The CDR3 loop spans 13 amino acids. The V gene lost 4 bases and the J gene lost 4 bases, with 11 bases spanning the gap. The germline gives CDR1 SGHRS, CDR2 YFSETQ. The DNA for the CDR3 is TGCGCCAGCAGCCCGAGAGGTGGAGAGACCCAGTACTTC. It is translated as CASSPRGGETQYF.

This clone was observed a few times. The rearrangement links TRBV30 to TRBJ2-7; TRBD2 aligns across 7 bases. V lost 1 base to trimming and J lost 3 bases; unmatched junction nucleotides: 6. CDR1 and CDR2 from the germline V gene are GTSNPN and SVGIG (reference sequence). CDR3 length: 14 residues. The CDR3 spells CAWSGGRGDYEQYF. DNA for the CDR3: TGTGCCTGGAGTGGGGGTCGGGGGGACTACGAGCAGTACTTC.

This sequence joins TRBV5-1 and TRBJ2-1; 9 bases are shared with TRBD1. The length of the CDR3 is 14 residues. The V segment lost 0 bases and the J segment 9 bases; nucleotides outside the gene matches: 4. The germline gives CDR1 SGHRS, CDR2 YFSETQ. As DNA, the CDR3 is TGCGCCAGCAGCTTGGGACAGGGGGATAGTGAGCAGTTCTTC. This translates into CASSLGQGDSEQFF.

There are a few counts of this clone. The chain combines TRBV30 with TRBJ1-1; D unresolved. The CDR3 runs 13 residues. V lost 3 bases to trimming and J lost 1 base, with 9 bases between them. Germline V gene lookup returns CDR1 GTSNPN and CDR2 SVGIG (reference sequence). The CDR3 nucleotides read TGTGCCTGGAGCCCTCACGGGAACACTGAAGCTTTCTTT. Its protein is CAWSPHGNTEAFF. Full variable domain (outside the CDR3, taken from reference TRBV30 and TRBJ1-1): SQTIHQWPATLVQPVGSPLSLECTVEGTSNPNLYWYRQAAGRGLQLLFYSVGIGQISSEVPQNLSASRPQDRQFILSSKKLLLSDSGFYLCAWSPHGNTEAFFGQGTRLTVV.

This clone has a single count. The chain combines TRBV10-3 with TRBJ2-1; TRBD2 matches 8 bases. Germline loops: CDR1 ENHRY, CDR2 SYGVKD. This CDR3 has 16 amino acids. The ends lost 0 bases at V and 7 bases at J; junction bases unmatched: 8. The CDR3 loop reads CAISESSGGRVNEQFF. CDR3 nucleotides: TGTGCCATCAGTGAGTCGAGCGGGGGCCGGGTTAATGAGCAGTTCTTC.

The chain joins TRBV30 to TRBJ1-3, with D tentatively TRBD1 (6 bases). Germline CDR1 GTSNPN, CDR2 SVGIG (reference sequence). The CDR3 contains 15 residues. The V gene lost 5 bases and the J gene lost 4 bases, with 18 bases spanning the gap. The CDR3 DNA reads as TGTGCCTGGGGAGCGGGCAGGGGTAGGGGAAACACCATATATTTT. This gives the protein CAWGAGRGRGNTIYF.

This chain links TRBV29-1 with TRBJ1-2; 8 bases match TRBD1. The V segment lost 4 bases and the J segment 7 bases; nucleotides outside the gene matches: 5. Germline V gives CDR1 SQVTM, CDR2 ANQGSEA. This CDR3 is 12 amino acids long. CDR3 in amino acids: CSVGQGIGGYTF. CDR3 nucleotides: TGCAGCGTTGGACAGGGGATAGGTGGCTACACCTTC.

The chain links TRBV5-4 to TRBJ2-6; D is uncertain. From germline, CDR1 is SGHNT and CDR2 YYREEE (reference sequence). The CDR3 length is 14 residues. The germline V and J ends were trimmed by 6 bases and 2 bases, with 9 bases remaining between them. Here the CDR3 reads CASKPETGANVLTF. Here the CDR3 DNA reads TGTGCCAGCAAGCCTGAGACTGGGGCCAACGTCCTGACTTTC.

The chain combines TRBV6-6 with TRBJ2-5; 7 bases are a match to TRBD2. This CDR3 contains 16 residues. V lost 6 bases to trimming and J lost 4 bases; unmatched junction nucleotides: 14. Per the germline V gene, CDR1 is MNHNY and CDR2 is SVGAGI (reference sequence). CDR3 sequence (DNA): TGTGCCAGCAGCTCCGATGTGGGGAGGGTTGCAGAGACCCAGTACTTC. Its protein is CASSSDVGRVAETQYF.

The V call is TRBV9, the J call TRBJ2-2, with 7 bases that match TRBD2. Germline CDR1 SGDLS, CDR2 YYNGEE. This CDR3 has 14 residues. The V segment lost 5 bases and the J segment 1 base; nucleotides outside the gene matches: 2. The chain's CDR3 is CASRERENTGELFF. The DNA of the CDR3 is TGTGCCAGCAGAGAGCGGGAGAACACCGGGGAGCTGTTTTTT. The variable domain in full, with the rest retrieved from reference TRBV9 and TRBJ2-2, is DSGVTQTPKHLITATGQRVTLRCSPRSGDLSVYWYQQSLDQGLQFLIQYYNGEERAKGNILERFSAQQFPDLHSELNLSSLELGDSALYFCASRERENTGELFFGEGSRLTVL.

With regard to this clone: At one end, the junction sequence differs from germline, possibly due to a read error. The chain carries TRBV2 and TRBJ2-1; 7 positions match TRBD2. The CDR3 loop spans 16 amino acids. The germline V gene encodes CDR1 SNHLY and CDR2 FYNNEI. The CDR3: CARSGASGLSYNEQFF. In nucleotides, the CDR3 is TGTGCCAGAAGTGGAGCTAGCGGCCTTTCCTACAATGAGCAGTTCTTC.

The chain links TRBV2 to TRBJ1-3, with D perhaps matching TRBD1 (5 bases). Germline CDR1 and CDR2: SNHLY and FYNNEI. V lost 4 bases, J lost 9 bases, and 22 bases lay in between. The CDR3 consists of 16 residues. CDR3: CASSGARGGAAGTIYF. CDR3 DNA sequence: TGTGCCAGCAGTGGGGCGAGGGGAGGGGCGGCTGGCACCATATATTTT.

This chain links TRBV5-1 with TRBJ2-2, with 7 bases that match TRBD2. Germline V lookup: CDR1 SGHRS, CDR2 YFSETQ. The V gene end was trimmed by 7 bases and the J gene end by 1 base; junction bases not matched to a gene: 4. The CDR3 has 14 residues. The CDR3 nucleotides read TGCGCCAGCGTCAGCGGGATGAACACCGGGGAGCTGTTTTTT. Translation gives CASVSGMNTGELFF.

The CDR3 DNA follows: TGTGCCAGCAGCGAGGGACGAGTCACAGCAGGACGGCGGGGGGAGCAGTACTTC. Translation: CASSEGRVTAGRRGEQYF. The V call is TRBV3-1 (or the pseudogene TRBV3-2), the J call TRBJ2-7; 7 bases fit TRBD2. The CDR3 totals 18 residues. Per germline, CDR1 LGHDT and CDR2 YNNKEL (reference sequence). V lost 5 bases to trimming and J lost 7 bases; unmatched junction nucleotides: 23.

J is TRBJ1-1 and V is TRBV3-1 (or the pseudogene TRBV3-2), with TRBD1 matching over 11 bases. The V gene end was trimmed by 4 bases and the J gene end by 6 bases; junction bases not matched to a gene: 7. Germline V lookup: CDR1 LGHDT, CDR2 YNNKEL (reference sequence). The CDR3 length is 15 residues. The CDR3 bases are TGTGCCAGCAGCCCACTAGGACAGGGGGCCTCTGAAGCTTTCTTT. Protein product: CASSPLGQGASEAFF.